The 21 T cell receptor beta chains below come from one sample, sequenced in a study of naive and memory T cell subsets (dated by TCRdb to the late 2010s). The library was built by means of UMI-ligation and nested PCR. The run used an Illumina MiSeq. An equimolar mix of two oligonucleotides covering both TRBC1 and TRBC2 was used as the beta constant-region primer. TCRdb trimmed public reads at Q25 via fastp, called clones via MiXCR and kept in-frame beta chains. All rows with the same CDR3 protein become a single entry with the most common DNA and genes. In this sample the table shows 29,000 or so distinct CDR3 sequences, about 10% of which occur a single time. The ten largest account for roughly 18% of the sample. The material sequenced was effector memory CD4+ T cells from blood. The sample's cell subset or site label, decoded: effector memory, CD45RA- CD27-. The receptor source for this set is a human donor in good health.

Ten or more counts support this clonotype. The chain is built from TRBV5-1 and TRBJ1-2; D is perhaps TRBD1 (5 bases). Germline loops: CDR1 SGHRS, CDR2 YFSETQ. The V gene lost 0 bases and the J gene lost 2 bases, with 8 bases spanning the gap. This CDR3 has 14 residues. The CDR3 region is CASSLGSGNYGYTF. DNA for the CDR3: TGCGCCAGCAGCTTGGGGTCAGGGAACTATGGCTACACCTTC. Full variable domain (missing parts from reference TRBV5-1 and TRBJ1-2): KAGVTQTPRYLIKTRGQQVTLSCSPISGHRSVSWYQQTPGQGLQFLFEYFSETQRNKGNFPGRFSGRQFSNSRSEMNVSTLELGDSALYLCASSLGSGNYGYTFGSGTRLTVV.

This clonotype has only a few counts. The chain recombines TRBV11-2 with TRBJ2-1; TRBD1 aligns across 9 bases. The J segment lost 9 bases and the V segment lost 2 bases, leaving 11 bases of the junction unmatched. The CDR3 is made up of 16 amino acids. Germline values: CDR1 SGHAT, CDR2 FQNNGV. In DNA form, the CDR3 reads TGTGCCAGCAGCTTAATACAGGGGGCGCAGATGGGTGAGCAGTTCTTC. As protein: CASSLIQGAQMGEQFF.

This clonotype was observed many times. The rearrangement uses TRBV29-1 and TRBJ2-1; no reliable D call. Germline lookup yields CDR1 SQVTM and CDR2 ANQGSEA. The CDR3 consists of 11 residues. Trimming removed 6 bases from V and 5 bases from J, with 8 bases in between. In nucleotides, the CDR3 is TGCAGCGTGGACGGCAACAATGAGCAGTTCTTC. It codes for CSVDGNNEQFF.

This clonotype ranks as medium-sized. The chain links TRBV12-3 or TRBV12-4 to TRBJ2-2; D uncertain. The germline V and J ends were trimmed by 4 bases and 6 bases, with 9 bases remaining between them. The CDR3 is 13 residues long. The CDR3 region is CASSSTDPGELFF. In DNA form, the CDR3 reads TGTGCCAGCAGTTCAACCGACCCCGGGGAGCTGTTTTTT.

The V call is TRBV20-1, the J call TRBJ2-4, with D possibly called TRBD1 or TRBD2 (7 bases each). The ends were cut back, 1 base at V and 7 bases at J, with 14 bases in the middle. Germline V gene lookup returns CDR1 DFQATT and CDR2 SNEGSKA (reference sequence). The CDR3 runs to 14 residues. The CDR3 bases are TGCAGTGCTAGAGGGTCAGGGGGAGGGAACATTCAGTACTTC. This codes for CSARGSGGGNIQYF.

This clonotype was seen a few times. The chain employs TRBV20-1 and TRBJ1-4; tentatively, D is TRBD1 (5 bases). Trimming left V 0 bases short and J 1 base short, with 9 bases between. This CDR3 region has 15 residues. Germline V lookup: CDR1 DFQATT, CDR2 SNEGSKA (reference sequence). The CDR3 bases are TGCAGTGCTAGAGATTGGGACGTAACTAATGAAAAACTGTTTTTT. Translation: CSARDWDVTNEKLFF.

The sample holds a few counts of this clonotype. The J gene is TRBJ2-5, the V gene TRBV28, with D unclear. The CDR3 is made up of 14 amino acids. V gave up 4 bases and J gave up 5 bases, with 14 bases separating them. Germline-derived CDR1 and CDR2 are MDHEN and SYDVKM. CDR3 nucleotide sequence: TGTGCCAGCAGTTCAAATCCGGGCCGGGAGACCCAGTACTTC. The encoded protein is CASSSNPGRETQYF. The variable domain in full, completed from reference TRBV28 and TRBJ2-5, reads DVKVTQSSRYLVKRTGEKVFLECVQDMDHENMFWYRQDPGLGLRLIYFSYDVKMKEKGDIPEGYSVSREKKERFSLILESASTNQTSMYLCASSSNPGRETQYFGPGTRLLVL.

J is TRBJ2-7 and V is TRBV2, with unresolved D. Germline CDR1 SNHLY, CDR2 FYNNEI. Trimming left V 8 bases short and J 1 base short, with 9 bases between. The CDR3 contains 12 residues. The CDR3, as DNA: TGTGCCAGCCTCCGCGGTTCCTACGAGCAGTACTTC. Protein product: CASLRGSYEQYF.

There are many counts of this clonotype. The chain links TRBV20-1 to TRBJ1-1; tentatively, D is TRBD1 (6 bases). The germline gives CDR1 DFQATT, CDR2 SNEGSKA (reference sequence). The CDR3 extends over 12 amino acids. Trimming cost V 4 bases and J 6 bases, with 12 bases left between them. Here the CDR3 reads CSANKQGAEAFF. The CDR3 DNA is TGCAGTGCTAACAAACAGGGCGCTGAAGCTTTCTTT.

Only a few counts were recorded for this clonotype. This chain connects TRBV7-9 to TRBJ2-7; perhaps TRBD1 as D (5 bases). Germline assignment: CDR1 SEHNR and CDR2 FQNEAQ (reference sequence). V gave up 10 bases and J gave up 0 bases, with 16 bases separating them. There are 14 residues in the CDR3. CDR3 in DNA: TGTGCCACCTTAGACAGCTCATCCTCCTACGAGCAGTACTTC. It specifies CATLDSSSSYEQYF.

In its sample, this clonotype was seen many times. This chain links TRBV20-1 with TRBJ2-5; 8 bases align to TRBD1. This CDR3 region has 14 residues. V lost 5 bases and J lost 2; bases outside the gene matches: 7. Germline lookup yields CDR1 DFQATT and CDR2 SNEGSKA (reference sequence). In nucleotides, the CDR3 is TGCAGTGCTCCCCACCGACAGGGGCAAGAGACCCAGTACTTC. Translated: CSAPHRQGQETQYF.

The V gene is TRBV6-2 or TRBV6-3, the J gene TRBJ2-5; 11 bases map to TRBD2. The junction had 6 bases not matched to a gene; V was cut back by 6 bases and J by 3 bases. The CDR3 has 15 residues. Germline assignment: CDR1 MNHEY and CDR2 SVGEGT. The CDR3 DNA is TGTGCCAGCAGCCAAGGGACTAGCGGTAAAGAGACCCAGTACTTC. Amino acid sequence: CASSQGTSGKETQYF.

The genes are TRBV11-3 and TRBJ2-5; D uncertain. Germline CDR1 is SGHNT and CDR2 is YENEEA. The CDR3 extends over 13 amino acids. V was pared by 5 bases and J by 2 bases, with 9 bases between. The CDR3 DNA reads as TGTGCCAGCAGCCCGCAAGCACAAGAGACCCAGTACTTC. Its protein product is CASSPQAQETQYF. Full variable domain (rest looked up from reference TRBV11-3 and TRBJ2-5): EAGVVQSPRYKIIEKKQPVAFWCNPISGHNTLYWYLQNLGQGPELLIRYENEEAVDDSQLPKDRFSAERLKGVDSTLKIQPAELGDSAVYLCASSPQAQETQYFGPGTRLLVL.

This clonotype showed up just a few times. The genes are TRBV6-6 and TRBJ2-7; 8 nucleotides align to TRBD1. The CDR3 contains 15 residues. V lost 5 bases, J lost 2 bases, and 8 bases stayed unmatched. Germline CDR1 is MNHNY and CDR2 is SVGAGI (reference sequence). The chain's CDR3 is CASSGPGTGPYEQYF. The CDR3 DNA sequence: TGTGCCAGCAGTGGCCCCGGGACAGGCCCCTACGAGCAGTACTTC.

This clonotype was detected ten times or more. V usage is TRBV30 and J usage is TRBJ1-2; D is possibly TRBD1 (5 bases). Germline-derived CDR1 and CDR2 are GTSNPN and SVGIG (reference sequence). There are 15 residues in the CDR3. V lost 0 bases and J lost 2, with 13 bases in between. CDR3: CAWSVHGGWNYGYTF. Written as DNA, the CDR3 is TGTGCCTGGAGTGTACACGGGGGATGGAACTATGGCTACACCTTC.

This clonotype was seen many times. This chain links TRBV7-3 with TRBJ2-3; D could derive from TRBD1 or TRBD2 (5 bases each). Looked up from germline, CDR1 is SGHTA and CDR2 is FQGTGA. The CDR3 has 15 amino acids. The V end lost 5 bases, the J end lost 5 bases, and 17 bases lay between the germline ends. The CDR3 loop is CASSLTGTHGDTQYF. The CDR3 DNA reads as TGTGCCAGCAGCCTCACCGGGACGCACGGAGATACGCAGTATTTT. The entire variable domain, with the rest obtained from reference TRBV7-3 and TRBJ2-3, is as follows: GAGVSQTPSNKVTEKGKYVELRCDPISGHTALYWYRQSLGQGPEFLIYFQGTGAADDSGLPNDRFFAVRPEGSVSTLKIQRTERGDSAVYLCASSLTGTHGDTQYFGPGTRLTVL.

J is TRBJ2-1 and V is TRBV5-1; D uncertain. V was cut by 2 bases and J by 5 bases, with 2 bases left in between. The CDR3 is made up of 11 amino acids. Germline loops: CDR1 SGHRS, CDR2 YFSETQ. The CDR3 nucleotides read TGCGCCAGCAGCTTCCACAATGAGCAGTTCTTC. It is translated as CASSFHNEQFF.

This clonotype was observed at least ten times. This chain connects TRBV19 to TRBJ2-2; a weak D match, TRBD1 (5 bases). Trimming cost V 7 bases and J 1 base, with 13 bases left between them. Germline V CDR1 and CDR2: LNHDA, SQIVND (reference sequence). The CDR3 totals 15 residues. In DNA, the CDR3 is TGTGCCAGTAAGGTGGGGCCACAGAACACCGGGGAGCTGTTTTTT. This translates into CASKVGPQNTGELFF. Together with reference TRBV19 and TRBJ2-2, the CDR3 gives the full variable domain: DGGITQSPKYLFRKEGQNVTLSCEQNLNHDAMYWYRQDPGQGLRLIYYSQIVNDFQKGDIAEGYSVSREKKESFPLTVTSAQKNPTAFYLCASKVGPQNTGELFFGEGSRLTVL.

This clonotype is labeled as medium-sized (0.01 to 0.1%). V gene TRBV20-1 combines with J gene TRBJ2-1; TRBD2 is a possible D gene (5 bases). Trimming shortened V by 6 bases and J by 5 bases, and 29 bases separated the two germline ends. The CDR3 is 18 amino acids. CDR1 is DFQATT, CDR2 SNEGSKA, per germline (reference sequence). DNA of the CDR3: TGCAGTGCAACCCTTGCGGGTTCCCGCCTCCGTGAGGACAATGAGCAGTTCTTC. Its protein is CSATLAGSRLREDNEQFF.

This clonotype occurred many times. V usage is TRBV2 and J usage is TRBJ2-5, with D unclear. The germline V gene encodes CDR1 SNHLY and CDR2 FYNNEI. V was cut by 6 bases and J by 2 bases, with 1 base left in between. The CDR3 has 10 residues. The CDR3 DNA reads as TGTGCCAGCAGGCAAGAGACCCAGTACTTC. Translation gives CASRQETQYF.

The V gene is TRBV30, the J gene TRBJ1-3, with D unclear. The CDR3 spans 15 residues. In germline, CDR1 is GTSNPN, CDR2 SVGIG (reference sequence). Trimming removed 2 bases from V and 7 bases from J, with 18 bases in between. The CDR3 sequence: CAWSSHGASKNTIYF. CDR3 nucleotide sequence: TGTGCCTGGAGTTCCCATGGAGCTTCGAAGAACACCATATATTTT.